This T cell receptor beta chain derives from a study of Ad26.COV2.S vaccination and SARS-CoV-2 variants. About the research overall: In the study, Ad26.COV2.S was injected intramuscularly once, or twice 56 days apart.

Only in-frame clones appear in the TCRdb table, and some are missing; sequencing was by immunoSEQ multiplex PCR. This table holds some 640,000 clones, around 89% found once. The germline V gene has CDR1 MNHEY and CDR2 SMNVEV (reference sequence). The CDR3 totals 13 residues. Trimming shortened V by 3 bases and J by 5 bases, and 8 bases separated the two germline ends. Sample treatment: 19 received Ad26.COV2.S at low or high dose, single or two shots; five or six received placebo; per-sample allocation not given. The investigators took samples on day 63 after the first vaccine or placebo injection. Comment on this clone: What it recognizes is unknown.

General observations from the study: The TCR-based breadth and depth measures might underestimate overall T cell responses.

The specimen comprised peripheral blood, sampled in a trial of Ad26.COV2.S vaccine versus placebo. The chain couples TRBV27 to TRBJ2-1; the D gene is possibly TRBD2 (5 bases). The receptor's source is a person between 18 and 59 years old who received the Ad26.COV2.S COVID-19 vaccine or a placebo. As DNA, the CDR3 is TGTGCCAGCAGTTTTCCCGGGGACAATGAGCAGTTCTTC. It codes for CASSFPGDNEQFF.